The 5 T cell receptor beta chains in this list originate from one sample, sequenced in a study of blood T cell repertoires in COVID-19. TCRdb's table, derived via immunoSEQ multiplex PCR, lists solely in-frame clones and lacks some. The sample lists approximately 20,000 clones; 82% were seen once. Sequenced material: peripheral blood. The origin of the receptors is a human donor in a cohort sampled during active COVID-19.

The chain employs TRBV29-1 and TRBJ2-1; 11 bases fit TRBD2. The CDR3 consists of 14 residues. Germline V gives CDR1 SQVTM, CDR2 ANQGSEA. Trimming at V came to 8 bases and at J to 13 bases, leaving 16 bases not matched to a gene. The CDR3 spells CSLKGLAEIDPQFF. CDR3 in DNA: TGCAGCCTAAAGGGACTAGCGGAAATCGATCCACAGTTCTTC.

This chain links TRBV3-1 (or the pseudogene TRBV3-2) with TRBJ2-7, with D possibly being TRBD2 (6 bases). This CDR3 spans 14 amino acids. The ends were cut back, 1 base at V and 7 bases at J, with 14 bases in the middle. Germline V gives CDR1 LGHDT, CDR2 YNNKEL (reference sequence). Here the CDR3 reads CASSQATGVEEQYF. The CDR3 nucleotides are TGTGCCAGCAGCCAAGCTACGGGGGTAGAAGAGCAGTACTTC.

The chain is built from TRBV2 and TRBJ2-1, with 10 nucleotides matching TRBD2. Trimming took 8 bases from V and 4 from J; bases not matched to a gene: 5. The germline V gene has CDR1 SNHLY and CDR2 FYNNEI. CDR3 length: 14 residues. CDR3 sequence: CASESGREYNEQFF. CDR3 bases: TGTGCCAGCGAAAGCGGGAGGGAGTACAATGAGCAGTTCTTC.

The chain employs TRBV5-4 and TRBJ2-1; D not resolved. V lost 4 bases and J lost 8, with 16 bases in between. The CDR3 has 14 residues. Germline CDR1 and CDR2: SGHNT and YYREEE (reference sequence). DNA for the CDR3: TGTGCCAGCAGCACCCTAGAACTTCTCGATGAGCAGTTCTTC. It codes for CASSTLELLDEQFF.

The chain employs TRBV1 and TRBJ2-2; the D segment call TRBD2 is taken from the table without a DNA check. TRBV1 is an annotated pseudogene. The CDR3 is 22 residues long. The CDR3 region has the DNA TGCACCAGCAGCCAAGTTACCTCCTCCGGGACTAGCGGGAGGGCGGACACCGGGGAGCTGTTTTTT. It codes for CTSSQVTSSGTSGRADTGELFF.